Listed below are T cell receptor beta chains from one sample, sequenced in a study of Graves' ophthalmopathy and Graves' hyperthyroidism. MiXCR, applied by TCRdb to the multiplex PCR reads, yields one record per CDR3 protein. The sample contains 740,000 or so distinct CDR3 sequences, around 40% of which appear only once. The sample was peripheral blood. These receptors all stem from an adult man with Graves' ophthalmopathy. CDR3s include the opening cysteine and the closing phenylalanine or tryptophan. The D gene is left open where the match is weak. The listing skips clone size in some rows; elsewhere it reads once, few, many or a size class.

d_call	clone_size	v_call	j_call	cdr3_aa	cdr3_nt
NA	NA	TRBV7-9	TRBJ1-2	CASREDGTNYGYTF	TGTGCCAGCAGGGAGGACGGTACTAACTATGGCTACACCTTC
NA	NA	TRBV27	TRBJ1-2	CASSLSGSRGYTF	TGTGCCAGCAGTTTATCGGGGAGCCGTGGCTACACCTTC
NA	NA	TRBV4-3	TRBJ2-7	CASSQDPGREQYF	TGCGCCAGCAGCCAAGATCCCGGGCGCGAGCAGTACTTC
TRBD1	few	TRBV4-1	TRBJ1-2	CASSPQQGRTNYGYTF	TGCGCCAGCAGCCCCCAACAGGGGCGGACCAACTATGGCTACACCTTC
TRBD1	many	TRBV7-9	TRBJ1-6	CASSLDGQGNSPLHF	TGTGCCAGCAGCCTAGACGGACAGGGCAATTCACCCCTCCACTTT
TRBD1	NA	TRBV6-6	TRBJ1-5	CASSVGQGNSNQPQHF	TGTGCCAGCAGTGTGGGACAGGGTAATAGCAATCAGCCCCAGCATTTT
NA	NA	TRBV28	TRBJ2-7	CASSSGANEQYF	TGTGCCAGCAGTTCCGGTGCCAACGAGCAGTACTTC
TRBD1	many	TRBV9	TRBJ1-1	CASSVSQGAVGTEAFF	TGTGCCAGCAGCGTATCACAGGGGGCGGTTGGTACTGAAGCTTTCTTT
NA	few	TRBV19	TRBJ2-2	CASSWDTANTGELFF	TGTGCCAGTAGTTGGGACACCGCGAACACCGGGGAGCTGTTTTTT
TRBD2	NA	TRBV20-1	TRBJ2-7	CSARDYVRGGDEQYF	TGCAGTGCTAGAGATTACGTTCGGGGGGGCGACGAGCAGTACTTC
NA	NA	TRBV20-1	TRBJ1-6	CSAISSGLHSPLHF	TGCAGTGCTATAAGCTCAGGGTTGCATTCACCCCTCCACTTT
TRBD1	NA	TRBV14	TRBJ1-1	CASSQRQGPNTEAFF	TGTGCCAGCAGCCAGAGACAGGGCCCGAACACTGAAGCTTTCTTT
NA	NA	TRBV10-3	TRBJ1-5	CAISEHGGQETQHF	TGTGCCATCAGTGAGCACGGGGGACAAGAGACCCAGCATTTT
TRBD1	many	TRBV20-1	TRBJ1-4	CSARTGEKLFF	TGCAGTGCTAGGACAGGGGAAAAACTGTTTTTT
NA	few	TRBV2	TRBJ2-7	CASRNMYEQYF	TGTGCCAGCAGGAACATGTACGAGCAGTACTTC
NA	NA	TRBV10-3	TRBJ1-4	CASSHPRGATNEKLFF	TGTGCCAGCAGTCACCCGCGGGGAGCAACTAATGAAAAACTGTTTTTT
TRBD1	few	TRBV29-1	TRBJ2-7	CSVDRDSSYEQYF	TGCAGCGTTGACCGGGACAGTTCCTACGAGCAGTACTTC
TRBD2	NA	TRBV20-1	TRBJ2-7	CSARAFIGTSWGEQYF	TGCAGTGCTAGAGCTTTCATAGGGACTAGCTGGGGCGAGCAGTACTTC
TRBD2	once	TRBV20-1	TRBJ2-5	CSARDQASGLPAETQYF	TGCAGTGCTAGAGATCAGGCTAGCGGCTTACCCGCGGAGACCCAGTACTTC
NA	few	TRBV2	TRBJ2-7	CASSGGVYEQYF	TGTGCCAGCAGTGGAGGGGTCTACGAGCAGTACTTC
NA	many	TRBV29-1	TRBJ2-5	CSVEWASFKETQYF	TGCAGCGTTGAATGGGCTAGCTTTAAGGAGACCCAGTACTTC
TRBD1	few	TRBV12-3/TRBV12-4	TRBJ2-5	CASSSRDSQGETQYF	TGTGCCAGCAGTAGCCGGGACAGCCAGGGAGAGACCCAGTACTTC
NA	few	TRBV19	TRBJ2-7	CASSIFLDSDEQYF	TGTGCCAGTAGTATATTTTTGGATTCGGACGAGCAGTACTTC
TRBD1	many	TRBV2	TRBJ2-5	CASREDRDQETQYF	TGTGCCAGCAGAGAGGACAGGGACCAAGAGACCCAGTACTTC
NA	NA	TRBV25-1	TRBJ1-4	CASSDRAGEKLFF	TGTGCCAGCAGTGACAGGGCCGGAGAAAAACTGTTTTTT
TRBD2	once	TRBV11-2	TRBJ2-5	CASSPPSGSTQETQYF	TGTGCCAGCAGCCCACCTAGCGGGAGTACCCAAGAGACCCAGTACTTC
NA	NA	TRBV2	TRBJ1-3	CASSGQQGNTIYF	TGTGCCAGCAGTGGTCAGCAGGGAAACACCATATATTTT
TRBD1	few	TRBV7-9	TRBJ1-2	CAWSVQGARYGYTF	TGTGCCTGGAGTGTGCAGGGGGCCCGCTATGGCTACACCTTC
TRBD2	NA	TRBV11-2	TRBJ2-2	CASSFGSGAVGELFF	TGTGCCAGCAGCTTCGGGAGCGGGGCGGTCGGGGAGCTGTTTTTT
NA	few	TRBV19	TRBJ1-2	CASSTPGRGYGYTF	TGTGCCAGTAGTACTCCTGGCAGGGGCTATGGCTACACCTTC
TRBD1	NA	TRBV29-1	TRBJ1-1	CSVWDRRTEAFF	TGCAGCGTCTGGGACAGAAGAACTGAAGCTTTCTTT
NA	many	TRBV12-3/TRBV12-4	TRBJ2-7	CASSSGWTYEQYF	TGTGCCAGCAGTTCCGGGTGGACGTACGAGCAGTACTTC
TRBD2	NA	TRBV9	TRBJ2-2	CASSTTSGRAGYTGELFF	TGTGCCAGCAGCACGACTAGCGGGAGGGCCGGGTACACCGGGGAGCTGTTTTTT
TRBD1	few	TRBV7-9	TRBJ2-7	CASSFDRVGEQYF	TGTGCCAGCAGCTTCGACAGGGTTGGCGAGCAGTACTTC
NA	few	TRBV9	TRBJ2-5	CASAWGVDAGPQYF	TGTGCCAGCGCCTGGGGGGTAGACGCGGGACCCCAGTACTTC
NA	few	TRBV6-1	TRBJ1-6	CASRPGFNSPLHF	TGTGCCAGCAGGCCGGGGTTTAATTCACCCCTCCACTTT
TRBD1	NA	TRBV7-9	TRBJ2-5	CASSPQGTEETQYF	TGTGCTAGCAGCCCACAGGGGACAGAGGAGACCCAGTACTTC
NA	many	TRBV20-1	TRBJ1-5	CSARGRVDSNQPQHF	TGCAGTGCTAGAGGACGTGTGGATAGCAATCAGCCCCAGCATTTT
TRBD1	many	TRBV24-1	TRBJ1-5	CATSDGRGLNQPQHF	TGTGCCACCAGTGATGGCAGGGGGCTCAATCAGCCCCAGCATTTT
TRBD1	NA	TRBV6-5	TRBJ1-6	CASRRRQGSSPLHF	TGTGCCAGCAGGCGTAGACAGGGTAGTTCACCCCTCCACTTT
NA	few	TRBV5-5	TRBJ2-5	CASSLAPGTQETQYF	TGTGCCAGCAGCTTAGCTCCCGGGACCCAAGAGACCCAGTACTTC
NA	NA	TRBV19	TRBJ1-5	CASRPGHLNQPQHF	TGTGCCAGTAGGCCGGGACACCTAAATCAGCCCCAGCATTTT
TRBD2	NA	TRBV7-9	TRBJ2-7	CASSPGGSREQYF	TGTGCCAGCAGCCCGGGGGGGTCGCGCGAGCAGTACTTC
NA	NA	TRBV10-3	TRBJ1-2	CAISESWGTSYTF	TGTGCCATCAGTGAGTCGTGGGGGACAAGCTACACCTTC
NA	few	TRBV6-5	TRBJ1-6	CASTFGADNSPLHF	TGTGCCAGCACCTTCGGGGCCGATAATTCACCCCTCCACTTT
NA	few	TRBV20-1	TRBJ1-5	CSASIADSDSNQPQHF	TGCAGTGCTAGTATTGCGGACAGTGATAGCAATCAGCCCCAGCATTTT
NA	few	TRBV24-1	TRBJ1-5	CASSYPEGPNQPQHF	TGTGCCAGCAGTTACCCGGAAGGGCCAAATCAGCCCCAGCATTTT
TRBD1	many	TRBV13	TRBJ1-5	CASSLGQFSNQPQHF	TGTGCCAGCAGCTTGGGACAGTTTAGCAATCAGCCCCAGCATTTT
NA	NA	TRBV25-1	TRBJ2-6	CASSPGFGANVLTF	TGTGCCAGCAGCCCAGGCTTCGGGGCCAACGTCCTGACTTTC